This entry lists 18 T cell receptor beta chains sequenced from one sample in a study of blood T cell repertoires in COVID-19. Assay used: immunoSEQ multiplex PCR; TCRdb lists only in-frame clones, some missing. The data show 200,000 or so clones, with approximately 84% seen just once and roughly 3% held by the top ten. Sequenced input: peripheral blood. These receptors all come from a woman aged 25 to 45 who had recovered from COVID-19.

Only one count was recorded for this clone. J is TRBJ2-5 and V is TRBV24-1, with a tentative D call TRBD2 (5 bases). Trimming took 5 bases from V and 4 from J, leaving 10 bases between them. The germline V gene encodes CDR1 KGHDR and CDR2 SFDVKD. The CDR3 is made up of 13 amino acids. CDR3 in amino acids: CATSVGSGETQYF. The DNA for the CDR3 is TGTGCCACCAGTGTAGGGAGCGGAGAGACCCAGTACTTC.

V gene TRBV3-1 (or the pseudogene TRBV3-2) combines with J gene TRBJ1-2; TRBD1 matches at 7 bases. Germline CDR1 LGHDT, CDR2 YNNKEL (reference sequence). The J segment lost 3 bases and the V segment lost 2 bases, leaving 9 bases of the junction unmatched. The CDR3 totals 16 residues. In DNA form, the CDR3 reads TGTGCCAGCAGCCAAAACCCTGGGACAGACGACTATGGCTACACCTTC. Its protein product is CASSQNPGTDDYGYTF.

J is TRBJ1-1 and V is TRBV19, with 10 bases aligning to TRBD1. Unmatched junction bases numbered 3, after V lost 9 bases and J lost 5 bases. Germline V gene sequence: CDR1 LNHDA, CDR2 SQIVND (reference sequence). The CDR3 consists of 12 residues. CDR3 coding DNA: TGTGCCAGCAGACAGGGGGCTACTGAAGCTTTCTTT. Translated: CASRQGATEAFF.

The J gene is TRBJ2-3, the V gene TRBV5-5; D possibly corresponds to TRBD2 (5 bases). CDR3 length: 15 amino acids. Between the trimmed V and J ends, which lost 1 base and 1 base, there was a span of 10 bases. Germline values: CDR1 SGHKS, CDR2 YYEKEE (reference sequence). CDR3 region: CASSLSGIGTDTQYF. DNA for the CDR3: TGTGCCAGCAGCTTGTCGGGGATCGGCACAGATACGCAGTATTTT.

A remark on this clone: An end of the junction does not agree with germline; a read error may underlie this. CDR3 sequence reads: CVSSSVGAAKNIQYF. CDR3 bases: TGTGTCAGCAGTTCCGTGGGAGCGGCCAAAAACATTCAGTACTTC. This sequence joins TRBV6-5 and TRBJ2-4; D is possibly TRBD2 (5 bases). The CDR3 totals 15 residues. Germline V gene sequence: CDR1 MNHEY, CDR2 SVGAGI.

The V call is TRBV7-6, the J call TRBJ1-6; D unresolved. Germline V gene lookup returns CDR1 SGHVS and CDR2 FNYEAQ. Trimming stripped 5 bases from V and 0 bases from J, with 8 bases between. The CDR3 contains 15 residues. CDR3 sequence (DNA): TGTGCCAGCAGCCCCGTTAGCTCCTATAATTCACCCCTCCACTTT. This encodes CASSPVSSYNSPLHF.

The J gene is TRBJ2-7, the V gene TRBV9; 11 bases agree with TRBD2. With V trimmed by 3 bases and J by 2 bases, 4 bases remained unmatched. The germline CDR1 and CDR2 sequences are SGDLS and YYNGEE. The CDR3 is 15 amino acids. Written as DNA, the CDR3 is TGTGCCAGCAGCGCGGGACTAGCGGTAACCTACGAGCAGTACTTC. Residues: CASSAGLAVTYEQYF. The complete variable domain, with remaining parts taken from reference TRBV9 and TRBJ2-7, reads DSGVTQTPKHLITATGQRVTLRCSPRSGDLSVYWYQQSLDQGLQFLIQYYNGEERAKGNILERFSAQQFPDLHSELNLSSLELGDSALYFCASSAGLAVTYEQYFGPGTRLTVT.

In this sample, this clone turned up once. The chain employs TRBV10-1 and TRBJ2-3, with TRBD2 identical over 7 bases. J was trimmed by 10 bases and V by 2 bases; bases with no gene match: 6. The CDR3 totals 13 residues. Germline assignment: CDR1 WNHNN and CDR2 SYGVQD (reference sequence). The chain's CDR3 is CASSEGLDESQYF. The CDR3 DNA reads as TGCGCCAGCAGTGAGGGACTAGATGAGTCGCAGTATTTT.

The chain couples TRBV12-5 to TRBJ1-2; 7 positions agree with TRBD1. Germline V gene sequence: CDR1 LGHNT, CDR2 FRNRAP. The CDR3 totals 13 residues. The ends lost 1 base at V and 8 bases at J; junction bases unmatched: 4. The CDR3 protein is CASGLGQGEGYTF. The CDR3 nucleotides read TGTGCTAGTGGTTTGGGGCAGGGGGAAGGCTACACCTTC.

The V gene is TRBV28, the J gene TRBJ1-1; tentatively, D is TRBD1 (5 bases). V was clipped by 6 bases and J by 3 bases, with 17 bases between them. The V gene's germline CDR1 is MDHEN and CDR2 SYDVKM. The CDR3 has 15 residues. The CDR3 sequence is CASSPDGGGDTEAFF. The CDR3 region has the DNA TGTGCCAGCAGCCCCGACGGCGGGGGGGACACTGAAGCTTTCTTT.

The V and J genes are TRBV2 and TRBJ2-7; 7 nucleotides align to TRBD2. The junction had 8 bases not matched to a gene; V was cut back by 0 bases and J by 3 bases. Germline assignment: CDR1 SNHLY and CDR2 FYNNEI. The CDR3 sequence is 16 residues long. DNA for the CDR3: TGTGCCAGCAGTGAAGCGGCAGCGGGACGCTACTACGAGCAGTACTTC. Translated: CASSEAAAGRYYEQYF.

A few counts support this clone. The rearrangement joins TRBV4-2 to TRBJ2-2; 10 positions match TRBD2. The V gene end was trimmed by 4 bases and the J gene end by 3 bases; junction bases not matched to a gene: 2. Germline V gene sequence: CDR1 LGHNA, CDR2 YNFKEQ. The CDR3 loop spans 15 amino acids. CDR3 residues: CASSPGTSDTGELFF. CDR3 nucleotides: TGTGCCAGCAGCCCCGGGACTAGCGACACCGGGGAGCTGTTTTTT.

On this clone: At one of its ends the junction is not consistent with the germline gene, which may arise from a read error. The gene calls are TRBV6-2 or TRBV6-3 and TRBJ2-5, with 8 bases fitting TRBD2. The CDR3 runs to 13 residues. The germline V gene encodes CDR1 MNHEY and CDR2 SVGEGT. Written as DNA, the CDR3 is TGTGCCAGCAGTTACACCCGAGCGGGGGCCCCCCACTTC. It specifies CASSYTRAGAPHF.

As for this clone: Relative to the germline gene, one junction end is altered; a read error may explain this. The chain links TRBV7-7 to TRBJ2-1, with 13 bases that match TRBD2. This CDR3 has 17 amino acids. Germline values: CDR1 SSHAT, CDR2 FNYEAQ (reference sequence). The CDR3, as DNA: TGTGCTAGCAGCTTACTAGCGGGAGGGAGCTCCTACAATGAGCAGTTCTTC. Its protein product is CASSLLAGGSSYNEQFF. Full variable domain (missing parts from reference TRBV7-7 and TRBJ2-1): GAGVSQSPRYKVTKRGQDVTLRCDPISSHATLYWYQQALGQGPEFLTYFNYEAQPDKSGLPSDRFSAERPEGSISTLTIQRTEQRDSAMYRCASSLLAGGSSYNEQFFGPGTRLTVL.

V is TRBV30 and J is TRBJ2-5; maybe TRBD2 (7 bases). V lost 5 bases and J lost 5, with 9 bases in between. Germline CDR1 and CDR2: GTSNPN and SVGIG (reference sequence). The CDR3 has 11 residues. CDR3 protein: CAWGRGETQYF. In nucleotides, the CDR3 is TGTGCCTGGGGGAGGGGGGAGACCCAGTACTTC. Complete variable domain (other parts from reference TRBV30 and TRBJ2-5): SQTIHQWPATLVQPVGSPLSLECTVEGTSNPNLYWYRQAAGRGLQLLFYSVGIGQISSEVPQNLSASRPQDRQFILSSKKLLLSDSGFYLCAWGRGETQYFGPGTRLLVL.

This clone turned up a few times. The rearrangement uses TRBV27 and TRBJ2-1; TRBD2 matches at 10 bases. V dropped 4 bases and J dropped 8; count of bases not matched to a gene: 14. This CDR3 comprises 17 residues. CDR1 is MNHEY, CDR2 SMNVEV, per germline (reference sequence). CDR3 amino acids: CASSYQRGPSGRYEQFF. The CDR3 bases are TGTGCCAGCAGTTATCAGAGGGGCCCTAGCGGGAGATATGAGCAGTTCTTC.

CDR3 sequence (DNA): TGTGCCAGCAGCGTAGTAGGGAGAAACACAGATACGCAGTATTTT. Amino acid sequence: CASSVVGRNTDTQYF. V and J are TRBV9 and TRBJ2-3, with D tentatively TRBD2 (5 bases). This CDR3 contains 15 residues. V was clipped by 0 bases and J by 2 bases, with 10 bases between them. Per the germline V gene, CDR1 is SGDLS and CDR2 is YYNGEE.

The chain joins TRBV7-9 to TRBJ1-1; 9 nucleotides agree with TRBD1. The CDR3 covers 15 residues. In germline, CDR1 is SEHNR, CDR2 FQNEAQ (reference sequence). V dropped 5 bases and J dropped 6; count of bases not matched to a gene: 10. The CDR3 region has the DNA TGTGCCAGCAGCCCGCGACAGGGGGGGAGAGCTGAAGCTTTCTTT. Amino acid sequence: CASSPRQGGRAEAFF.